This is a list of T cell receptor beta chains from one sample in a study of CD8 T cells in Susac syndrome. MiXCR, applied by TCRdb to the immunoSEQ multiplex PCR reads, yields one record per CDR3 protein. The sample yields about 300,000 distinct CDR3 sequences, 75% to 90% seen once. The sample comprised CD8+ T cells from PBMCs. The receptors here all came from a human donor with multiple sclerosis. Each CDR3 is given with its conserved first and last residue.

16,TRBV4-3,CASSQRTGVALDTQYF
8,TRBV19,CASKEQYF
15,TRBV30,CAWSPRLGAYNEQFF
14,TRBV9,CASSESRANNEQFF
13,TRBV20-1,CSARGSSDTEAFF
14,TRBV9,CASSGRDYPYEQYF
13,TRBV19,CASSRGGADTQYF
14,TRBV6-6,CASSSSRDTNIQYF
14,TRBV7-9,CASSSTGLNEKLFF
15,TRBV7-8,CASSLFRAGPNEQFF
12,TRBV7-8,CASSFDPYEQYF
14,TRBV4-3,CASRRGGLSGELFF
15,TRBV2,CASSAQGTSGNTIYF
18,TRBV6-4,CASSDSWGRGASNQPQHF
16,TRBV21-1,CASSKEEKRSSYEQYF
15,TRBV13,CASSFTEAGPHTQYF
15,TRBV6-1,CASTGFRANTGELFF
15,TRBV7-9,CASSSPRVASYEQYF
12,TRBV9,CASSVDHYGYTF
15,TRBV19,CASSIGAGGRNEQFF
21,TRBV7-2,CASSLAMEWTPGQGARNEQFF
16,TRBV13,CASSLRLWSGGNEQFF
15,TRBV2,CASSYPGFSNQPQHF
15,TRBV7-2,CASSYPQGRQETQYF
16,TRBV11-2,CASSSTGLAAYNEQFF
15,TRBV6-4,CASSDSAGGNQPQHF
14,TRBV25-1,CASSIGESSYEQYF
15,TRBV19,CATHSGRGAAYEQYF
13,TRBV29-1,CSVGVPNSYEQYF
13,TRBV6-2/TRBV6-3,CAIPSGSTETQYF
19,TRBV29-1,CSAELWTAGQGLAYNEQFF
17,TRBV15,CATSRDKSGQGYVEQYF
15,TRBV2,CASRHSGAVAYEQYF
14,TRBV2,CASSVVGSDQPQHF
15,TRBV27,CASSLSGYSNQPQHF
16,TRBV1,CTSSQESTSGTYEQYF
14,TRBV28,CAGSYTGDTDEQFF
16,TRBV5-1,CASSPTGGSYNEKLFF
15,TRBV12-3/TRBV12-4,CASRRWQGYQETQYF
18,TRBV7-7,CASSSVLVPQSRANVLTF
17,TRBV5-1,CASSPWTGNAYNSPLHF
13,TRBV14,CASSQGLSGEQFF
15,TRBV19,CASSIATRGHYGYTF
14,TRBV7-9,CASSYVQNTGELFF
18,TRBV4-3,CASSQGGGFGGRYNTQYF
16,TRBV27,CASSFALAGGPNEQFF
13,TRBV2,CASKRQSNYGYTF
13,TRBV27,CASSLTAKYEQYF